One and the same sample provided the 3 T cell receptor beta chains below, sequenced in a study of control samples from healthy donors and cancer patients. TCRdb keeps only in-frame clones here, not all; method: immunoSEQ multiplex PCR. The sample has 100,000 to 150,000 clones, around 90% seen once. The material sequenced was blood. The receptor set was obtained from a man aged 40-55 years in good health.

The CDR3 nucleotides are TGTGCCAGTTCGGCCGCCCGGGTCGACTCTGGAAACACCATATATTTT. Translating gives CASSAARVDSGNTIYF. The chain employs TRBV6-6 and TRBJ1-3; D unresolved. This CDR3 contains 16 residues. CDR1 and CDR2 (germline): MNHNY, SVGAGI (reference sequence). The V gene lost 9 bases and the J gene lost 0 bases, with 18 bases spanning the gap.

This clone showed up just once. Here the CDR3 DNA reads TGTGCCAGCAGCGGCGGACAGGTCCTTGGCTACACCTTC. Encoded protein: CASSGGQVLGYTF. The chain is built from TRBV5-6 and TRBJ1-2, with TRBD1 matching over 7 bases. The junction had 7 bases not matched to a gene; V was cut back by 4 bases and J by 7 bases. The germline V gene encodes CDR1 SGHDT and CDR2 YYEEEE. CDR3 length: 13 amino acids.

J is TRBJ1-1 and V is TRBV29-1; 11 nucleotides match TRBD1. This CDR3 comprises 14 residues. The ends lost 4 bases at V and 7 bases at J; junction bases unmatched: 8. CDR1 is SQVTM, CDR2 ANQGSEA, per germline. CDR3 region: CSVVLRDRGSEAFF. The CDR3 DNA follows: TGCAGCGTTGTCCTAAGGGACAGGGGGAGTGAAGCTTTCTTT. Filled out from reference TRBV29-1 and TRBJ1-1, the complete variable domain reads SAVISQKPSRDICQRGTSLTIQCQVDSQVTMMFWYRQQPGQSLTLIATANQGSEATYESGFVIDKFPISRPNLTFSTLTVSNMSPEDSSIYLCSVVLRDRGSEAFFGQGTRLTVV.